This T cell receptor (beta chain) came from a study of shared clonotypes between healthy human individuals. Background on the study: Plates per donor: three CD4 naive, three CD4 memory, two CD8 naive, one CD8 memory.

A word on this clone: What it recognizes is unknown.

CD8 cells regarded as naive lacked CD45RO, were positively chosen for CCR7, and omitted terminally differentiated effector memory CD45RA+ cells. All donors were healthy HIV-negative adults lacking recent acute infections or vaccinations. Study findings and constraints: Among donors, sharing of clonotypes was expected to be affected by sequencing depth. Naive CD4 clonotype sharing across four donors was approximately 5.2%.

The table came from immunoSEQ multiplex PCR; TCRdb's copy has only in-frame clones and leaves some out. The table includes 2 million to 2.5 million clones, around 96% detected once. The CDR3 is 11 residues long. Trimming removed 3 bases at V and 6 bases at J, with 8 bases between. CDR1 and CDR2 (germline): DFQATT, SNEGSKA (reference sequence). The genes are TRBV20-1 and TRBJ1-1, with D possibly TRBD1 on 5 matching bases. Sequencing was carried out using naive CD8+ T cells sorted from blood. The sequence was collected from a man aged 18 to 29 in good health. The CDR3 sequence: CSAREGPEAFF. The CDR3 region has the DNA TGCAGTGCTAGGGAGGGGCCTGAAGCTTTCTTT.